The entry that follows covers one T cell receptor beta chain sequence. What antigen it recognizes has not been identified. No much larger clonotype is one base removed from it; base qualities were not supplied. This sample is drawn from a study of long-term antiretroviral therapy in people with HIV (dated 2022 in TCRdb). Broadly, across the study: The earliest samples were collected about a decade before the 2015 WHO recommendation for immediate ART, when ART was typically delayed until CD4 counts fell. A total of about 180 cryopreserved PBMC samples were contributed to the cohort by 30 adults with confirmed HIV infection, with samples collected serially over a mean of roughly six years (range 1-12). Test extractions of a monoclonal T-cell line alongside 30 or so polyclonal samples showed no cross-contamination during QIAcube processing. Among the approximately 30 participants with HIV, around ten were female. Whether ART initiation and durable HIV suppression were associated with changes in peripheral blood TRB repertoire composition and diversity was tested in a retrospective serial study. What the study reported, not specific to this receptor: Expanded TRB clones identified before ART initiation dominated the repertoire at all time points, although this dominance fluctuated and declined in many PLHIV after ART. Starting ART was linked to a significant rise in TRB diversity, yet even after long-term ART the diversity remained significantly lower than in transplant donor controls. Because pre-ART samples had limited cell numbers, unsorted PBMC were profiled rather than sorted CD4+ and CD8+ T cells. The samples span the years 2004 to 2017, and the ART regimens used at that time may not be as effective as current regimens. Narrower CDR3 length ranges were observed in HIV repertoires than in controls, and an antigen-experienced repertoire with only a slight naive shift after ART was suggested by the network structure. Inferences about post-ART repertoire changes are limited because no data were available on ART adherence, viral resistance or therapy changes. Limited PBMC availability meant only the TCR beta chain was sequenced, without alpha chain pairing.

To be included, a participant needed at least one PBMC sample from before ART initiation plus at least two post-ART samples. Treatment was received in the United States of America by all participants with HIV. Cryopreserved samples of about 0.9-11 million PBMC were thawed and washed before DNA extraction. At the time of the earliest PBMC sample for each participant with HIV, ages ranged from roughly 23 to 60 years. Each participant contributed PBMC samples from 1-4 timepoints before ART initiation and 2-8 timepoints after ART initiation, with a median of 7 samples. Serial HIV viral load, CD4+ T-cell count, ART history and demographic data were obtained for every participant. A Qiagen kit on a QIAcube was used to extract genomic DNA from unsorted PBMC, with samples processed in batches of 12. The immunoSEQ hsTCRB v3.0 assay was used at survey level resolution for TRB variable region sequencing. The target sequencing depth for TRB was about 40,000-55,000 T-cell genomes per sample. Pooled TRB libraries were sequenced on an Illumina MiSeq with a v3 150-cycle kit. As for the original processing: Analysis of repertoires was carried out in R inside a reproducible Nextflow workflow spanning QC, data transformation and analysis. LymphoSeq2, an R package for exploring AIRR-Seq data, was used to implement custom analyses. A few samples that produced fewer than 5000 total TRB sequences were removed, so under 200 HIV repertoires were analyzed. Among the roughly 200 retained HIV repertoires, 55 to 65 were collected before ART initiation and more than 120 after ART initiation. Each repertoire was downsampled to 5000 TRB nucleotide sequences, and summary statistics were averaged across 100 downsampling iterations. The analysis kept only TRB sequences whose CDR3 regions were at least seven amino acids long. Diversity was measured with a Shannon entropy-derived clonality score and the Gini coefficient. In repertoire networks, the top 5000 CDR3 amino acid sequences were linked whenever an edit distance of one separated two sequences. GLIPH2 predicted antigen specificity groups and MHC restriction for TRB CDR3 amino acid sequences. To flag known CMV, EBV, HIV or tissue antigen associations, CDR3 amino acid sequences were matched against VDJdb and McPAS-TCR. Pre-ART, post-ART and control groups were compared with Wilcoxon signed-rank tests and Holm-Bonferroni correction. Held by TCRdb, this immuneACCESS table contains in-frame sequences only and omits some clones. Under half of the omission traces to an unresolved V gene where checked; the cause of the rest is unknown. V, J and clone size are taken as reported in that table, and D and trimming were inferred from the DNA itself. The sample includes approximately 17,000 clones, with around 85% observed a single time. The top ten clonotypes cover 14% of the sample.

Measured from the cysteine to the phenylalanine, the CDR3 is 14 residues long. CDR3 DNA is the only sequence kept; it has 42 bases, read in frame from the first base. V is cut back by 6 bases and J by 5 bases, with 9 bases in the junction unmatched. From a lookup of the germline V gene, CDR1 and CDR2 are MDHEN and SYDVKM. The receptor was isolated from a young man with HIV. Recombination joined TRBV28 with TRBJ2-7; 8 bases in between match TRBD2. This sample comprised unsorted PBMCs, obtained 1.2 to 1.3 years before starting antiretroviral therapy. The CDR3 loop reads CASRTSGLDHEQYF. At the DNA level, the sequence is TGTGCCAGCAGGACCTCGGGACTAGACCACGAGCAGTACTTC.